The rows below give T cell receptor beta chains drawn from one sample of a study of vaccination effects on CD4 cells after COVID-19. No antigen has been identified for these receptors. Profiling relied on immunoSEQ multiplex PCR, and the TCRdb table lists in-frame clones only, not all of them. Seen here are 45,000 or so clones, 76% observed once, and the top ten hold about 11%. The starting material was CD4+ T cells from PBMCs cultured without peptide, obtained before COVID-19 vaccination. The source of these receptors is a human donor who had a prior SARS-CoV-2 infection. Each CDR3 is given with its conserved first and last residue. Each record gives: clone size, J gene, D gene, V gene, CDR3 DNA, CDR3 protein. A D gene is named only where the DNA matches it firmly. The size field is filled for only some rows; it gives once, few, many or a size class.

>NA|TRBJ1-5|TRBD1|TRBV19
TGTGCCAGTAGTCGGGGACAGGACGATCAGCCCCAGCATTTT
CASSRGQDDQPQHF
>once|TRBJ1-2|TRBD1|TRBV27
TGTGCCAGCAGTAAGAACAGGGGCGCCAACTATGGCTACACCTTC
CASSKNRGANYGYTF
>NA|TRBJ1-5|NA|TRBV2
TGTGCCAGCACTCCCGGACGAGGCAATCAGCCCCAGCATTTT
CASTPGRGNQPQHF
>NA|TRBJ2-4|NA|TRBV5-1
TGCGCCAGCAGCTTGGCCTCAAGGCAGGGGAGAAACATTCAGTACTTC
CASSLASRQGRNIQYF
>NA|TRBJ2-1|NA|TRBV30
TGTGCCTGGAGTGTACATCTGGGGTTCGCCGATGAGCAGTTCTTC
CAWSVHLGFADEQFF
>NA|TRBJ2-1|NA|TRBV4-1
TGCGCCAGCAGCCAAGATCAGACTATGGGTTTTGAGCAGTTCTTC
CASSQDQTMGFEQFF
>NA|TRBJ2-1|TRBD2|TRBV6-5
TGTGCCAGCAGCACATTTAGCGGGAGGCCCAGGGAGCAGTTCTTC
CASSTFSGRPREQFF
>NA|TRBJ1-1|NA|TRBV12-3/TRBV12-4
TGTGCCAGCAGGGTTTTGGGGATACGTGAAGCTTTCTTT
CASRVLGIREAFF
>NA|TRBJ1-2|NA|TRBV5-1
TGCGCCAGCAGCTTTTCGGCTGCCTATGGCTACACCTTC
CASSFSAAYGYTF
>once|TRBJ2-7|TRBD1|TRBV19
TGTGCCAGTAGCGGACAGGGGGCAAGCGAGCAGTACTTC
CASSGQGASEQYF
>few|TRBJ2-1|NA|TRBV19
TGTGCCAGTAGTATCCGGGGCACAACAGAGAATGAGCAGTTCTTC
CASSIRGTTENEQFF
>NA|TRBJ2-7|NA|TRBV20-1
TGCAGTGCTAGTCCCATCCCAAACCTCTACGAGCAGTACTTC
CSASPIPNLYEQYF
>NA|TRBJ2-3|NA|TRBV11-3
TGTGCCAGCAGCTTAGTCTTGCGCCGCACAGATACGCAGTATTTT
CASSLVLRRTDTQYF
>few|TRBJ2-5|TRBD1|TRBV25-1
TGTGCCAGCACTCAAGGGGGCAGGGAGACCCAGTACTTC
CASTQGGRETQYF
>NA|TRBJ1-2|NA|TRBV3-1/TRBV3-2
TGTGCCAGCAGCCAAGACAGGAAGGGGTATGGCTACACCTTC
CASSQDRKGYGYTF
>few|TRBJ1-3|NA|TRBV11-2
TGTGCCAGCAGCTCCTCCTCCGGGGGGCCCACCATATATTTT
CASSSSSGGPTIYF
>NA|TRBJ2-1|NA|TRBV9
TGTGCCAGCAGCGGAACAGGGTACAATGAGCAGTTCTTC
CASSGTGYNEQFF
>NA|TRBJ2-5|NA|TRBV6-5
TGTGCCAGCGAGGGACTGGGCCAAGGGGCCCAGTACTTC
CASEGLGQGAQYF
>NA|TRBJ2-5|NA|TRBV4-2
TGTGCCAGCAGCCAAGATGCCAGGGACGGTACGGCCCAGTACTTC
CASSQDARDGTAQYF
>NA|TRBJ1-1|NA|TRBV19
TGTGCCAGTAGTATAGGGAGGGGTCGGGGAACTGAAGCTTTCTTT
CASSIGRGRGTEAFF
>NA|TRBJ1-1|NA|TRBV19
TGTGCCAGTAGTATTCGAGGGTACACTGAAGCTTTCTTT
CASSIRGYTEAFF
>NA|TRBJ2-7|NA|TRBV7-8
TGTGCCAGCAGCAAAGGACCGCAAGAGCCCTACGAGCAGTACTTC
CASSKGPQEPYEQYF
>NA|TRBJ1-3|TRBD1|TRBV2
TGTGCCAGCAGTCTTACAGGGGTAGGGACCATATATTTT
CASSLTGVGTIYF
>NA|TRBJ2-6|TRBD1|TRBV4-1
TGCGCCAGCAGCCAGCAGGGGGCTGGGGCCAACGTCCTGACTTTC
CASSQQGAGANVLTF
>NA|TRBJ2-5|NA|TRBV5-1
TGCGCCAGCGGGCAGACCCAAGAGACCCAGTACTTC
CASGQTQETQYF
>NA|TRBJ2-5|TRBD2|TRBV7-2
TGTGCCAGCAGCTTAGGCGGGGGGGCATGGGAGACCCAGTACTTC
CASSLGGGAWETQYF
>few|TRBJ1-1|TRBD1|TRBV2
TGTGCCAGCAGTTCACAGGGGGAGGGTGAAGCTTTCTTT
CASSSQGEGEAFF
>NA|TRBJ2-6|NA|TRBV5-1
TGCGCCAGCAGCTTGGCGGGTTACTCTGGGGCCAACGTCCTGACTTTC
CASSLAGYSGANVLTF
>NA|TRBJ2-6|NA|TRBV11-2
TGTGCCAGCAGCCCGCTTGGGGTGTCTGGGGCCAACGTCCTGACTTTC
CASSPLGVSGANVLTF
>few|TRBJ2-3|TRBD2|TRBV5-1
TGCGCCAGCAGCTCTAGCGGGATAGAGGCAGATACGCAGTATTTT
CASSSSGIEADTQYF
>few|TRBJ2-1|TRBD1|TRBV19
TGTGCCAGTAGTACCCCGGACCGGGACAGTGCCTACAATGAGCAGTTCTTC
CASSTPDRDSAYNEQFF
>NA|TRBJ2-3|NA|TRBV6-2/TRBV6-3
TGTGCCAGCAGTTCCTCGTTTCGGGGGTATTTT
CASSSSFRGYF
>NA|TRBJ2-7|NA|TRBV20-1
TGCAGTGCTAGGTATGTAGGGCAGTACTTC
CSARYVGQYF
>NA|TRBJ1-1|NA|TRBV7-9
TGTGCCAGCAGCCTCTTCCCTGGGATGAACACTGAAGCTTTCTTT
CASSLFPGMNTEAFF
>NA|TRBJ2-1|NA|TRBV19
TGTGCCAGTAGTATGGGGCCCAGGGGATATGAGCAGTTCTTC
CASSMGPRGYEQFF
>NA|TRBJ2-5|TRBD2|TRBV2
TGTGCCAGCAGTGAGGGAGGGCCTAGCGGGGGCCTCTCCGGTGGCCAGTACTTC
CASSEGGPSGGLSGGQYF
>once|TRBJ2-7|NA|TRBV5-1
TGCGCCAGCAGCTCAGACCCGGGACTGTCCTATTACGAGCAGTACTTC
CASSSDPGLSYYEQYF
>NA|TRBJ1-5|TRBD1|TRBV2
TGTGCCAGCAGTAGGGGGCGCGATCAGCCCCAGCATTTT
CASSRGRDQPQHF
>NA|TRBJ2-3|NA|TRBV2
TGTGCCAGCGGTTACGGGGGGCTAGCGGCGGTTACGCAGTATTTT
CASGYGGLAAVTQYF
>NA|TRBJ2-1|NA|TRBV10-3
TGTGCCATCAGCGTACTATCTACCTCCTACAATGAGCAGTTCTTC
CAISVLSTSYNEQFF
>NA|TRBJ1-4|TRBD1|TRBV3-1/TRBV3-2
TGTGCCAGCAGCCTGGACAGGGGGCGCGAAAAACTGTTTTTT
CASSLDRGREKLFF
>NA|TRBJ1-1|NA|TRBV5-1
TGCGCCAGCAGCCCGGGGCCCCTGGGGGCTGAAGCTTTCTTT
CASSPGPLGAEAFF